This entry lists 5 T cell receptor beta chains sequenced from one sample in a study of blood T cells in healthy people across ages. A second PCR of 7 to 11 cycles used a sample-barcoded 5' primer and a J-beta primer mix. TCRdb re-called the 5' RACE reads with MiXCR, one entry per CDR3 protein. The data contain more than 900,000 distinct CDR3 sequences, about 27% of them singletons. This sample was shared with a second study, whose subject was T cells of mothers and their children.

Material for sequencing was blood. The source is a woman in her thirties or forties in good health.

This clonotype occurred many times. The genes are TRBV15 and TRBJ2-1, with D possibly being TRBD2 (7 bases). Trimming shortened V by 5 bases and J by 8 bases, and 16 bases separated the two germline ends. CDR1 LNHNV and CDR2 YYDKDF come from the germline V gene (reference sequence). This CDR3 has 14 amino acids. Written as DNA, the CDR3 is TGTGCCACCAGCCCAAGGGGGGGGGCCTATGAGCAGTTCTTC. Translating gives CATSPRGGAYEQFF.

This clonotype came up many times. The V gene is TRBV20-1, the J gene TRBJ2-5; possibly TRBD1 for D (6 bases). This CDR3 is 14 amino acids long. V lost 5 bases and J 3 bases, leaving 16 bases between the germline ends. Germline lookup yields CDR1 DFQATT and CDR2 SNEGSKA (reference sequence). The CDR3 loop reads CSAGKAGTKETQYF. In DNA, the CDR3 is TGCAGTGCTGGAAAGGCCGGGACAAAAGAGACCCAGTACTTC.

The chain is built from TRBV29-1 and TRBJ2-7; the D gene is possibly TRBD2 (5 bases). CDR3 length equals 12 residues. CDR1 and CDR2 from the germline V gene are SQVTM and ANQGSEA. Trimming pared 7 bases from V and 5 bases from J, leaving 15 bases between. In nucleotides, the CDR3 is TGCAGCGCCACTTTACCCGGGGACGAGCAGTACTTC. Translating gives CSATLPGDEQYF.

CDR3 sequence: CATSPLQGMGNEQFF. The CDR3 DNA is TGTGCCACCAGCCCACTACAGGGGATGGGGAATGAGCAGTTCTTC. This rearrangement joins TRBV24-1 to TRBJ2-1, with 7 bases matching TRBD1. The CDR3 spans 15 residues. The germline CDR1 and CDR2 sequences are KGHDR and SFDVKD. Losses at the gene ends were 7 bases for V and 7 bases for J; bases not matched to a gene: 12.

In this sample, this clonotype turned up a few times. The chain has TRBV20-1 and TRBJ2-1; perhaps D is TRBD1 or TRBD2 (5 bases each). V dropped 3 bases and J dropped 5 bases, with 17 bases sitting between them. The length of the CDR3 is 15 residues. From germline, CDR1 is DFQATT and CDR2 SNEGSKA (reference sequence). In DNA form, the CDR3 reads TGCAGTGCTAGTTCTGAGGGAGTGGGGCACAATGAGCAGTTCTTC. Translated: CSASSEGVGHNEQFF.